This T cell receptor beta chain came from a study of T cells after yellow fever vaccination. Overall study results and limits: Peaking on day 5 versus 15, the secondary response was faster but weaker. Post-booster samples contained most primary-vaccination clones (approximately 97% CD4, around 88% CD8). Abundant contaminating clonotypes from the bulk population could appear in FACS-sorted repertoires.

5'RACE template switching generated TCR cDNA, adding a universal primer site and UMIs. TCRdb reprocessed the 5' RACE reads via MiXCR and lists one record per CDR3 protein. The sample holds 80,000 to 100,000 distinct CDR3 sequences, about 5.8% seen once. The CDR3 has 14 amino acids. Trimming removed 2 bases at V and 8 bases at J, with 15 bases between. This clonotype has a handful of counts. Its antigen remains unidentified. The sequence was collected from a man aged 18 to 30 who received the YFV17D yellow fever vaccine. The chain joins TRBV12-3 or TRBV12-4 to TRBJ1-2; D call uncertain. The specimen was CD8+ T cells sorted from PBMCs, collected 10 days after the yellow fever booster vaccination. The CDR3 DNA is TGTGCCAGCAGTTTACTATGGAGGGCTGAGGGCTACACCTTC. It codes for CASSLLWRAEGYTF.